This TCR beta chain comes out of a study of cytomegalovirus exposure and HLA in healthy donors. Notes on the study in general: Previously analyzed data showed that most TCR beta V segments were productive at a frequency of about 87% or about 30%. The authors enumerated over 150 TCR beta chains as linked to cytomegalovirus. A missense DCLRE1C variant was associated with V- and J-gene trimming of TCR beta chains in a later analysis, and an independent cohort replicated the association.

Comment on this clone: As yet, its antigen is unknown.

PCR employed 60 Vbeta and 13 Jbeta primers. Only in-frame clones appear in the TCRdb table, and some are missing; sequencing was by immunoSEQ multiplex PCR. The specimen's table records about 110,000 clones. Germline V gene lookup returns CDR1 MNHEY and CDR2 SMNVEV (reference sequence). CDR3 length: 13 amino acids. Deletions cut 2 bases from V and 4 bases from J, with 6 bases between. The chain combines TRBV27 with TRBJ2-1; no clear D gene. This TCR derives from a man in his forties or fifties in good health and CMV-seropositive. The sequencing input was PBMCs. The CDR3 loop is CASSLPGYNEQFF. In DNA, the CDR3 is TGTGCCAGCAGTTTACCCGGTTACAATGAGCAGTTCTTC.